The clone carrying this TCR beta chain was picked up a small number of times. Authors' processing steps: Reference gene primer amplification gave nucleated cell count estimates. Produced via immunoSEQ multiplex PCR; TCRdb's table is partial and in-frame only. That table furnishes V, J and clone size, whereas the DNA furnished D and trimming. The data hold some 150,000 clones, with roughly 88% observed a single time. This entry is derived from a study of blood T cell repertoires in COVID-19. Study-level information: Samples taken during acute and convalescent COVID-19 were collected in the United States, Italy and Spain.

The CDR3 runs to 15 residues. The ends lost 5 bases at V and 2 bases at J; junction bases unmatched: 8. CDR1 and CDR2 (germline): MDHEN, SYDVKM. Participants' own reports of clinical history determined their cohort assignment. Sequenced sample: PBMCs or T cells enriched from blood (not recorded which). V is TRBV28 and J is TRBJ1-1, with 7 bases fitting TRBD1. This TCR was sampled from a man between 45 and 60 years old who had recovered from COVID-19. The CDR3 protein is CASSGNRGINTEAFF. CDR3 in DNA: TGTGCCAGCAGTGGAAACAGGGGAATTAACACTGAAGCTTTCTTT.